In this sample, the clone carrying this T cell receptor (beta chain) turned up a few times. The data belong to a study of blood T cell repertoires in COVID-19. Study overall: Some COVID-19 samples were acute and others convalescent; all came from the United States, Italy and Spain. From T cells, B-cell-depleted T cells, or PBMCs came the material, which was cDNA or gDNA.

The authors' processing: Estimation of nucleated cell counts relied on the amplification of reference gene primers. Method: immunoSEQ multiplex PCR; TCRdb's copy keeps in-frame clones and lacks some. That table gives V, J and clone size, and the DNA gave D and trimming. The sample records 200,000 to 300,000 clones, approximately 80% being singletons. This CDR3 has 14 residues. V was pared by 6 bases and J by 2 bases, with 11 bases between. Germline-derived CDR1 and CDR2 are MDHEN and SYDVKM. This TCR was recovered from a man aged 35 to 55 with acute or convalescent COVID-19. The chain carries TRBV28 and TRBJ1-3, with D possibly being TRBD1 (6 bases). The sequenced sample consisted of peripheral blood. The CDR3 reads CASSRGGAGNTIYF. CDR3 DNA: TGTGCCAGCAGCCGAGGGGGGGCTGGAAACACCATATATTTT.